This T cell receptor (beta chain) was sequenced for a study of shared clonotypes between healthy human individuals. About this clone: Its antigen remains unidentified.

There are 13 residues in the CDR3. CDR1 is MGHDK and CDR2 is SYGVNS in the germline V gene. V gave up 5 bases and J gave up 6 bases, with 13 bases separating them. The authors divided CD4+ cells into CD45RA+ naive and CD45RA-negative memory subsets. Methods used by the authors: Junction-only sequences without quality scores were provided by ImmunoSEQ, so filtering was different. Clones were sequenced by immunoSEQ multiplex PCR, and TCRdb holds only the in-frame ones, with some missing. The DNA was the basis for D and trimming; V, J and clone size are from that table. This sample carries roughly 1,000,000 clones, around 78% of them seen once, and the ten largest clones take about 0.52%. Points from the study as a whole: Approximately 4.9% of naive CD4 clonotypes were shared across several donors.

This chain joins TRBV25-1 and TRBJ1-1, with D perhaps matching TRBD1 (5 bases). The clonotype originates from a man between 18 and 29 years old in good health. Some clones in this sample may be carry-over from other donors' samples. Source material: memory CD4+ T cells from PBMCs. Subset here: CD45RA-negative fraction. The CDR3 bases are TGTGCCAGCAGTTGGGGGTTGGTGGCTGAAGCTTTCTTT. Encoded protein: CASSWGLVAEAFF.